This is a list of T cell receptor beta chains from one sample in a study of blood T cell repertoires in COVID-19. Data came from immunoSEQ multiplex PCR; TCRdb stores just in-frame clones and leaves some out. The table lists 100,000 to 150,000 clones, less than 90% of them singletons, with about 2.5% in the top ten. Sequenced sample: PBMCs or T cells enriched from blood (not recorded which). Receptors originate from a woman aged 45-59 years who had recovered from COVID-19. CDR3s include the opening cysteine and the closing phenylalanine or tryptophan. D genes are given only for firm matches. The size of a clone is reported for some rows only, either as once, few or many, or as a class for expanded clones.

d_call | j_call | v_call | clone_size | cdr3_aa | cdr3_nt
TRBD1 | TRBJ2-3 | TRBV6-5 | . | CASRLDRGYTDTQYF | TGTGCCAGCAGGCTGGACAGGGGTTATACAGATACGCAGTATTTT
. | TRBJ1-2 | TRBV5-1 | . | CASSLEGYGYTF | TGCGCCAGCAGCTTGGAGGGGTATGGCTACACCTTC
. | TRBJ2-2 | TRBV7-8 | . | CASRRRNGGTGELFF | TGTGCCAGCAGGAGGAGGAACGGGGGCACCGGGGAGCTGTTTTTT
. | TRBJ2-1 | TRBV13 | . | CASSPRLVFYNEQFF | TGTGCCAGCAGCCCCCGTTTAGTTTTCTACAATGAGCAGTTCTTC
TRBD1 | TRBJ1-2 | TRBV7-9 | . | CASSPDRDHYGYTF | TGTGCCAGCAGCCCCGACAGGGATCACTATGGCTACACCTTC
. | TRBJ2-7 | TRBV7-9 | . | CASSHGGSYEQYF | TGTGCCAGCAGCCATGGAGGGTCCTACGAGCAGTACTTC
. | TRBJ2-7 | TRBV6-2/TRBV6-3 | few | CASSQIYEQYF | TGTGCCAGCAGTCAGATCTACGAGCAGTACTTC
. | TRBJ2-3 | TRBV19 | . | CASSGREFHTDTQYF | TGTGCCAGTAGTGGCCGGGAGTTCCACACAGATACGCAGTATTTT
. | TRBJ2-1 | TRBV14 | . | CASSQDHGYNEQFF | TGTGCCAGCAGCCAAGATCACGGGTACAATGAGCAGTTCTTC
TRBD1 | TRBJ2-2 | TRBV9 | . | CASSGGQYTGELFF | TGTGCCAGCAGCGGGGGACAGTACACCGGGGAGCTGTTTTTT
TRBD1 | TRBJ2-2 | TRBV4-3 | . | CASSQIGTGGPGELFF | TGCGCCAGCAGCCAGATCGGGACAGGGGGCCCCGGGGAGCTGTTTTTT
. | TRBJ2-7 | TRBV5-1 | . | CASSLPTDEQYF | TGCGCCAGCAGCCTCCCGACAGACGAGCAGTACTTC
. | TRBJ2-1 | TRBV29-1 | . | CSVEVSGPHNEQFF | TGCAGCGTTGAAGTATCAGGTCCCCACAATGAGCAGTTCTTC
TRBD1 | TRBJ2-1 | TRBV11-3 | . | CASSLGSGGAYNEQFF | TGTGCCAGCAGCTTAGGGTCAGGGGGCGCGTACAATGAGCAGTTCTTC
TRBD2 | TRBJ2-1 | TRBV9 | . | CASSALAGSANEQFF | TGTGCCAGCAGCGCTTTAGCGGGGTCCGCCAATGAGCAGTTCTTC
TRBD2 | TRBJ2-1 | TRBV3-1/TRBV3-2 | . | CASSQAGGNVDEQFF | TGTGCCAGCAGCCAAGCGGGGGGGAATGTAGATGAGCAGTTCTTC
. | TRBJ2-3 | TRBV12-5 | few | CASGLSSDFFTDTQYF | TGTGCTAGTGGTTTGAGCTCAGACTTTTTCACAGATACGCAGTATTTT
TRBD1 | TRBJ1-1 | TRBV5-1 | . | CASSSGQGDTEAFF | TGCGCCAGCAGCTCGGGACAGGGTGACACTGAAGCTTTCTTT
TRBD2 | TRBJ2-1 | TRBV15 | . | CATSSLAGARYNEQFF | TGTGCCACCAGCAGTCTAGCGGGGGCCCGCTACAATGAGCAGTTCTTC
. | TRBJ2-7 | TRBV18 | . | CASSPPGATYEQYF | TGTGCCAGCTCACCACCGGGGGCCACCTACGAGCAGTACTTC
TRBD1 | TRBJ1-1 | TRBV19 | . | CASSIAGQVGEAFF | TGTGCCAGTAGTATAGCGGGACAGGTCGGTGAAGCTTTCTTT
TRBD1 | TRBJ1-5 | TRBV27 | . | CASRLNDRVGNQPQHF | TGTGCCAGCAGGCTAAACGACAGGGTTGGCAATCAGCCCCAGCATTTT
TRBD2 | TRBJ2-1 | TRBV5-4 | once | CASSVRGGRRYEQFF | TGTGCCAGCAGCGTGCGGGGGGGACGTAGATATGAGCAGTTCTTC
. | TRBJ2-7 | TRBV12-3/TRBV12-4 | few | CASSNGETYEQYF | TGTGCCAGCAGTAACGGAGAAACCTACGAGCAGTACTTC
TRBD2 | TRBJ2-4 | TRBV15 | . | CATNSEGLGNIQYF | TGTGCCACTAACTCGGAGGGACTAGGCAACATTCAGTACTTC
TRBD2 | TRBJ2-5 | TRBV5-4 | . | CASSRLAGAFQETQYF | TGTGCCAGCAGCCGACTAGCGGGGGCCTTTCAAGAGACCCAGTACTTC
. | TRBJ2-7 | TRBV4-1 | few | CASSQDTVGSLYEQYF | TGCGCCAGCAGCCAAGATACGGTGGGGAGCCTTTACGAGCAGTACTTC
. | TRBJ2-1 | TRBV7-9 | once | CASRPSEDNEQFF | TGTGCCAGCAGACCCTCTGAGGACAATGAGCAGTTCTTC